This T cell receptor beta chain was sequenced for a study of cytomegalovirus exposure and HLA in healthy donors. Study-wide background: Researchers found that roughly 81% of around 400 genotyped donors fell within the Caucasian-associated ancestry cluster.

CDR1 is SGHVS, CDR2 FNYEAQ, per germline. V was shortened by 7 bases and J by 5 bases, with 18 bases between the two germline ends. This CDR3 region has 14 residues. 13 Jbeta primers and 60 Vbeta primers were used for the PCR. Profiled with immunoSEQ multiplex PCR; TCRdb holds only in-frame clones, not every one. The sample data list around 64,000 clones. Source material: PBMCs. This sequence joins TRBV7-6 and TRBJ2-7, with no clear D. This sequence originates from a female donor in good health and CMV-seropositive. Written as DNA, the CDR3 is TGTGCCAGCAACTTCGGCGGAAACCTAGACGAGCAGTACTTC. Translating it yields CASNFGGNLDEQYF.